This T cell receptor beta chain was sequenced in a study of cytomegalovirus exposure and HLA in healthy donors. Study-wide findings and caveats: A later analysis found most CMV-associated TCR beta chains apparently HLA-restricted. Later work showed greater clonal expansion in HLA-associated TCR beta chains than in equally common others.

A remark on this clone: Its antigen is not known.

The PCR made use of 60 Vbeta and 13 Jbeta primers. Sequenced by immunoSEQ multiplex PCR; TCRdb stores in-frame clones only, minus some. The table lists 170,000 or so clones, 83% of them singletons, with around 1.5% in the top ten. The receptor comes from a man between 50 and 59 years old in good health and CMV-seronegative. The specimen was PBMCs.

Here the CDR3 reads CAVGSGGAGTDTQYF. DNA of the CDR3: TGTGCCGTGGGTAGCGGGGGCGCGGGGACAGATACGCAGTATTTT. The J gene is TRBJ2-3, the V gene TRBV28, with 9 bases fitting TRBD2. Germline values: CDR1 MDHEN, CDR2 SYDVKM. V lost 11 bases to trimming and J lost 3 bases; unmatched junction nucleotides: 12. There are 15 residues in the CDR3.